This T cell receptor (beta chain) appears in the sequencing data of a study of T-cell memory formation after mild COVID-19. Study-level information: Clustering of TCRs was largely donor specific.

Overall study results and limits: Some SARS-CoV-2-responding clones were already detected in memory before infection.

Only a few counts were recorded for this clonotype. Antigen: not known. TCRdb re-called the 5' RACE reads through MiXCR, storing one row per CDR3 protein. The sample yields tens of thousands of distinct CDR3 sequences, about 13% seen once. The CDR3 loop spans 12 amino acids. V lost 0 bases and J lost 12, with 10 bases in between. Germline assignment: CDR1 SGDLS and CDR2 YYNGEE. This TCR was recovered from an adult woman who had mild COVID-19 (a few samples of this study predate the infection). Cell type and time point are not known. Input material: PBMCs or a T cell subset sorted from them (not recorded which). The rearrangement uses TRBV9 and TRBJ2-1; D not resolved. CDR3 bases: TGTGCCAGCAGCGTAGACGACCGCGTGCAGTTCTTC. Translation gives CASSVDDRVQFF.